The rows below give T cell receptor beta chains drawn from one sample of a study of blood T cell repertoires in COVID-19. The data were produced by immunoSEQ multiplex PCR, yet TCRdb's version contains in-frame clones alone and is incomplete. The sample holds around 40,000 clones, approximately 90% seen once. The sequenced material came from peripheral blood. The receptors stem from a human donor in a cohort sampled during active COVID-19. The CDR3 runs from the conserved cysteine through the conserved F or W. The D gene is left open where the match is weak. Rows give clone size only sometimes, using once, few, many, or a class for an expanded clone.

d_call,j_call,v_call,clone_size,cdr3_nt,cdr3_aa
NA,TRBJ1-4,TRBV21-1,NA,TGTGCCAGCAGCAATAGCGGCAGGGGGTCTGAAAAACTGTTTTTT,CASSNSGRGSEKLFF
TRBD1,TRBJ1-3,TRBV10-3,once,TGTGCCATCAGTGAGTCGGGACAGAAAAACACCATATATTTT,CAISESGQKNTIYF
NA,TRBJ2-7,TRBV6-2/TRBV6-3,NA,TGTGCCAGCAGTAATGGGGGGGCGACCCCCTACGAGCAGTACTTC,CASSNGGATPYEQYF
TRBD1,TRBJ2-7,TRBV5-1,NA,TGCGCCAGCAGCAAGAGGGGACAGGGGGACGAGCAGTACTTC,CASSKRGQGDEQYF
NA,TRBJ1-3,TRBV10-3,few,TGTGCCATCAGTGAGCAGGTTGGTGGAAACACCATATATTTT,CAISEQVGGNTIYF
NA,TRBJ2-6,TRBV9,once,TGTGCCAGCAGCGTCGGACAGACCGCATCAATTGGGGCCAACGTCCTGACTTTC,CASSVGQTASIGANVLTF
NA,TRBJ2-7,TRBV7-9,NA,TGTGCCAGCAGCTTGAGGGAATTTGGCTACGAGCAGTACTTC,CASSLREFGYEQYF
TRBD2,TRBJ2-3,TRBV5-4,once,TGTGCCAGCAGCTTGGAACTAGCGGGGGGGCCAGATACGCAGTATTTT,CASSLELAGGPDTQYF
TRBD2,TRBJ2-2,TRBV5-6,NA,TGTGCCAGCAGCCGATCAGCGGGAGTGGACACCGGGGAGCTGTTTTTT,CASSRSAGVDTGELFF
TRBD2,TRBJ2-7,TRBV12-3/TRBV12-4,NA,TGTGCCAGCAGTTTAACGGGCGGGGGCGAGCAGTACTTC,CASSLTGGGEQYF
NA,TRBJ2-3,TRBV6-5,NA,TGTGCCAGCAGTTATGGTCGGGATACGCAGTATTTT,CASSYGRDTQYF
NA,TRBJ1-1,TRBV29-1,NA,TGCAGCGTTAACGGGGGGGCAGAAGCTTTCTTT,CSVNGGAEAFF
TRBD2,TRBJ2-3,TRBV29-1,once,TGCAGCACCGATGGGGCGGGAGGCACAGATACGCAGTATTTT,CSTDGAGGTDTQYF
NA,TRBJ2-3,TRBV5-1,NA,TGCGCCAGCAGCTTGCGGCCGGGAGTTACAGATACGCAGTATTTT,CASSLRPGVTDTQYF
NA,TRBJ2-3,TRBV7-8,NA,TGTGCCAGCAGCTTAAGGCCACCGAGACATGGAGGTACAGATACGCAGTATTTT,CASSLRPPRHGGTDTQYF
TRBD1,TRBJ1-2,TRBV5-4,NA,TGTGCCAGCAGCGCGACCGGGACAGGGGAGGGCTACACCTTC,CASSATGTGEGYTF
NA,TRBJ2-3,TRBV2,NA,TGTGCCAGCAGTGATTGGCCCGTGCCAGGCACAGATACGCAGTATTTT,CASSDWPVPGTDTQYF
TRBD1,TRBJ2-3,TRBV10-3,once,TGTGCCATCAGTGATCGAAGGGGGCAAGATACGCAGTATTTT,CAISDRRGQDTQYF
TRBD1,TRBJ1-3,TRBV10-3,few,TGTGCCATCAAGCCGGGACAGGGAAACACCATATATTTT,CAIKPGQGNTIYF
NA,TRBJ2-1,TRBV4-3,NA,TGCGCCAGCAGCCAAGATGGGCAGGGCTCTGGTGAGCAGTTCTTC,CASSQDGQGSGEQFF
TRBD1,TRBJ1-5,TRBV7-7,NA,TGTGCCAGCAGCCGTCGCTTTACAGGGGTAGAGCCCCAGCATTTT,CASSRRFTGVEPQHF
TRBD2,TRBJ2-1,TRBV19,NA,TGTGCCAGTAAGCCCCTTGGACTAGCGGGAGGCAATGAGCAGTTCTTC,CASKPLGLAGGNEQFF
TRBD2,TRBJ2-5,TRBV7-2,NA,TGTGCCAGCACCCTAAGGGGGGCGCTAGCGGGGATTCAAGAGACCCAGTACTTC,CASTLRGALAGIQETQYF
NA,TRBJ2-7,TRBV7-2,NA,TGTGCCAGCACCCGGGCGGGGAGCTCCTACGAGCAGTACTTC,CASTRAGSSYEQYF
NA,TRBJ1-1,TRBV6-5,NA,TGTGCCAGCAGTTCGGTATGGAACACTGAAGCTTTCTTT,CASSSVWNTEAFF
TRBD2,TRBJ2-3,TRBV18,NA,TGTGCCAGCTCGCCCCAAGATGCGGGGGGCCAGTATTTT,CASSPQDAGGQYF
TRBD1,TRBJ1-2,TRBV14,NA,TGTGCCAGCAGCCAAGATCCGGACAGGCGACACTATGGCTACACCTTC,CASSQDPDRRHYGYTF
NA,TRBJ1-2,TRBV7-2,NA,TGTGCCAGCAGCTTAGTAGGGGATGGCTACACCTTC,CASSLVGDGYTF
NA,TRBJ2-4,TRBV5-1,NA,TGCGCCAGCAGCTTATCCGGGACTGCAAAAAACATTCAGTACTTC,CASSLSGTAKNIQYF
NA,TRBJ2-3,TRBV5-1,NA,TGCGCCAGCAGCTTGGTATCTAGCACAGATACGCAGTATTTT,CASSLVSSTDTQYF
NA,TRBJ2-2,TRBV3-1/TRBV3-2,few,TGTGCCAGCAGCCAAGGAGGCAGGGTAGGCGGCACCGGGGAGCTGTTTTTT,CASSQGGRVGGTGELFF
NA,TRBJ1-2,TRBV7-9,NA,TGTGCCAGCAGCTTTGGAGGGACCTCAGAACTCAACTATGGCTACACCTTC,CASSFGGTSELNYGYTF
NA,TRBJ1-6,TRBV9,NA,TGTGCCAGCAGCGTAGGTGGGGCCCACTATAATTCACCCCTCCACTTT,CASSVGGAHYNSPLHF
TRBD1,TRBJ1-3,TRBV19,once,TGTGCCAGCGGACAGGCCCTCTCTGGAAACACCATATATTTT,CASGQALSGNTIYF
NA,TRBJ2-7,TRBV25-1,once,TGTGCCAGCAGTGATGGACACGGCCCCTACGAGCAGTACTTC,CASSDGHGPYEQYF
NA,TRBJ2-2,TRBV7-6,NA,TGTGCCAGCAGAAGCCCCCTCAGGGGTCCCGGGGAGCTGTTTTTT,CASRSPLRGPGELFF
TRBD2,TRBJ2-7,TRBV7-2,NA,TGTGCCAGCAGCCGCACGGGGGGGAATATCTACGAGCAGTACTTC,CASSRTGGNIYEQYF
NA,TRBJ2-7,TRBV5-1,NA,TGCGCCAGCAGCTTGGCCAGCAAGGGGATCTACGAGCAGTACTTC,CASSLASKGIYEQYF
TRBD2,TRBJ2-7,TRBV5-1,NA,TGCGCCAGCAGACCACTAGCGGGGCCCTACGAGCAGTACTTC,CASRPLAGPYEQYF
TRBD2,TRBJ2-1,TRBV11-2,NA,TGTGCCAGCAGCAGAAATAGCGGGGGGTACGGGGAGCAGTTCTTC,CASSRNSGGYGEQFF
TRBD2,TRBJ2-1,TRBV18,NA,TGTGCCAGCTCCACGAAGCTAGCGGACCACAATGAGCAGTTCTTC,CASSTKLADHNEQFF
NA,TRBJ1-1,TRBV3-1/TRBV3-2,NA,TGTGCCAGCAGTCGTCGCAGGGCCACTGAAGCTTTCTTT,CASSRRRATEAFF
TRBD2,TRBJ2-1,TRBV28,NA,TGTGCCAGCAGCCAAAATTGGGCTAGCGGAAACAATGAGCAGTTCTTC,CASSQNWASGNNEQFF
NA,TRBJ1-5,TRBV4-3,NA,TGCGCCAGCAGCCAAGACGTTGGGCAGGGGTTTATCAATCAGCCCCAGCATTTT,CASSQDVGQGFINQPQHF
NA,TRBJ2-7,TRBV5-1,NA,TGCGCCAGCAGCAAAGGTGCAGGGGAGGGCGAGCAGTACTTC,CASSKGAGEGEQYF